The 4 T cell receptor beta chains reported below all come from one sample, sequenced in a study of CD8+CD57+ T cells in acquired aplastic anemia. The template used for profiling TCR beta VDJ and CDR3 was genomic DNA. TCRdb ran MiXCR on the reads and lists one entry per CDR3 protein. Of roughly 190,000 distinct CDR3 sequences listed, 40% to 50% are singletons. Sequencing involved patients with CD8+CD57+ cell expansion previously shown by flow cytometry. The specimen sequenced was sorted CD4+, CD8+, or CD8+CD57+ T cells (not recorded which) from PBMCs. The receptors come from a human donor with aplastic anemia.

The rearrangement joins TRBV18 to TRBJ2-2, with TRBD1 matching over 9 bases. Per the germline V gene, CDR1 is KGHSH and CDR2 is LQKENI. Trimming at V came to 7 bases and at J to 7 bases, leaving 10 bases not matched to a gene. The CDR3 is 15 residues long. CDR3 amino acids: CASLDRDRVVGELFF. The CDR3 region has the DNA TGTGCCAGCTTAGACCGGGACAGGGTCGTCGGGGAGCTGTTTTTT.

This clonotype was observed a handful of times. The CDR3 sequence: CAWSEAFTGELFF. The CDR3 nucleotides read TGTGCCTGGAGCGAGGCCTTCACCGGGGAGCTGTTTTTT. The rearrangement uses TRBV30 and TRBJ2-2; D is unresolved. This CDR3 spans 13 amino acids. V was pared by 3 bases and J by 4 bases, with 9 bases between. Germline lookup yields CDR1 GTSNPN and CDR2 SVGIG (reference sequence).

There are many counts of this clonotype. V and J are TRBV20-1 and TRBJ2-1; TRBD1 aligns across 10 bases. The V gene end was trimmed by 5 bases and the J gene end by 5 bases; junction bases not matched to a gene: 3. The CDR3 covers 13 residues. The germline V gene has CDR1 DFQATT and CDR2 SNEGSKA (reference sequence). For the CDR3, the DNA is TGCAGTGCTGGACAGGGGGGGGACAATGAGCAGTTCTTC. This sequence encodes CSAGQGGDNEQFF.

This chain uses TRBV2 with TRBJ2-7; 9 bases agree with TRBD2. The CDR3 sequence is 15 residues long. V was clipped by 11 bases and J by 3 bases; unmatched bases: 14. Germline CDR1 SNHLY, CDR2 FYNNEI. Here the CDR3 reads CAAQTQAGGSYEQYF. The CDR3 nucleotides are TGTGCCGCCCAGACCCAAGCGGGGGGCAGCTACGAGCAGTACTTC. The complete variable domain, with remaining parts taken from reference TRBV2 and TRBJ2-7, reads EPEVTQTPSHQVTQMGQEVILRCVPISNHLYFYWYRQILGQKVEFLVSFYNNEISEKSEIFDDQFSVERPDGSNFTLKIRSTKLEDSAMYFCAAQTQAGGSYEQYFGPGTRLTVT.